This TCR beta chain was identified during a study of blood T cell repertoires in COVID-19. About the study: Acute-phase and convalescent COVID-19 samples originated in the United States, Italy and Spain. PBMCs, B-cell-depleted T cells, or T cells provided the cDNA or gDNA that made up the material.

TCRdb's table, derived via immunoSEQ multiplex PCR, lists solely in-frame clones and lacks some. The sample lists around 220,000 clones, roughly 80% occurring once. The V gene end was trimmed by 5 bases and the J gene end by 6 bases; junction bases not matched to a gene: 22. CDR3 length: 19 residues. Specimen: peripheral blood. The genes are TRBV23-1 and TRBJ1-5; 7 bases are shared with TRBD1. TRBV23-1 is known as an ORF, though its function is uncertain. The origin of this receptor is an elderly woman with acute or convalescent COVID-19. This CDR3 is CASSKDLVRQGRVFQPQHF. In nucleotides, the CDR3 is TGCGCCAGCAGTAAGGACTTAGTGAGACAGGGACGGGTCTTTCAGCCCCAGCATTTT.